This record covers a single T cell receptor (beta chain). Per the authors' pipeline: The assay estimated nucleated cells by amplifying reference gene primers. TCRdb's table, derived via immunoSEQ multiplex PCR, lists solely in-frame clones and lacks some. The V and J calls and clone size come from that table; D and trimming were worked out from the DNA. The data contain approximately 290,000 clones, about 85% of them singletons. The sample originates from a study of blood T cell repertoires in COVID-19. About the study: Acute-phase and convalescent COVID-19 samples originated in the United States, Italy and Spain. PBMCs, B-cell-depleted T cells, or T cells were the source of the cDNA or gDNA that made up the material.

The receptor was isolated from a human donor with COVID-19, enrolled during active disease. The donor label of this sample is uncertain. Sequencing input: peripheral blood.

The CDR3, as DNA: TGTGCAAGTCGCTCCGTACGATGTGTGGGACTCTGGTCGGGCGGGACCTACAATGAGCAGTTCTTC. Residues: CASRSVRCVGLWSGGTYNEQFF. The chain uses TRBV12-2 and TRBJ2-1; the DNA was not compared with TRBD2, the D call given in the table. TRBV12-2 counts as a pseudogene. This CDR3 is 22 amino acids long.